This passage covers 8 T cell receptor beta chains from one sample sequenced in a study of blood T cell repertoires in COVID-19. TCRdb's table, derived via immunoSEQ multiplex PCR, lists solely in-frame clones and lacks some. The top ten hold about 2% of the sample, which has approximately 250,000 clones, around 86% seen once. Sample: peripheral blood. The receptors come from a man aged 25 to 45 who had recovered from COVID-19.

The count of this clone is one. DNA for the CDR3: TGTGCCAGCAGTCCTACCGGTTACTACGAGCAGTACTTC. Amino acids: CASSPTGYYEQYF. The gene calls are TRBV28 and TRBJ2-7; no reliable D call. Trimming left V 5 bases short and J 3 bases short, with 11 bases between. The CDR3 is 13 residues long. Per the germline V gene, CDR1 is MDHEN and CDR2 is SYDVKM.

A few counts support this clone. V usage is TRBV5-1 and J usage is TRBJ1-1; tentative D call: TRBD1 (6 bases). V was pared by 0 bases and J by 3 bases, with 6 bases between. Germline V gene sequence: CDR1 SGHRS, CDR2 YFSETQ. This CDR3 has 13 amino acids. CDR3 coding DNA: TGCGCCAGCAGCTTGGACAGGGACACTGAAGCTTTCTTT. This translates into CASSLDRDTEAFF.

The rearrangement links TRBV30 to TRBJ1-4; D is perhaps TRBD1 (6 bases). The CDR3 length is 13 residues. V shed 5 bases and J shed 6 bases, with 13 bases lying between them. Germline V CDR1 and CDR2: GTSNPN, SVGIG (reference sequence). The CDR3 protein is CAWVPAGDEKLFF. CDR3 sequence (DNA): TGTGCCTGGGTGCCGGCAGGGGATGAAAAACTGTTTTTT. Combining the CDR3 with reference TRBV30 and TRBJ1-4 gives the whole variable domain SQTIHQWPATLVQPVGSPLSLECTVEGTSNPNLYWYRQAAGRGLQLLFYSVGIGQISSEVPQNLSASRPQDRQFILSSKKLLLSDSGFYLCAWVPAGDEKLFFGSGTQLSVL.

This chain uses TRBV27 with TRBJ1-2; 11 bases are shared with TRBD1. There are 15 residues in the CDR3. CDR1 is MNHEY and CDR2 is SMNVEV in the germline V gene (reference sequence). V was clipped by 6 bases and J by 7 bases; unmatched bases: 10. The CDR3 region is CASRALDRGLGGYTF. In nucleotides, the CDR3 is TGTGCCAGCAGGGCCTTGGACAGGGGGCTAGGTGGCTACACCTTC.

This sequence joins TRBV29-1 and TRBJ2-7; 9 bases map to TRBD1. Trimming at V came to 1 base and at J to 2 bases, leaving 3 bases not matched to a gene. Germline CDR1 and CDR2: SQVTM and ANQGSEA. The CDR3 totals 14 residues. CDR3 sequence: CSVEAGTGTYEQYF. The CDR3 nucleotides read TGCAGCGTTGAAGCCGGGACAGGGACCTACGAGCAGTACTTC.

The rearrangement links TRBV7-8 to TRBJ1-1; D is possibly TRBD1 (6 bases). There are 15 residues in the CDR3. Between the trimmed V and J ends, which lost 5 bases and 1 base, there was a span of 14 bases. Germline V gene data show CDR1 as SGHVS and CDR2 as FQNEAQ. This chain's CDR3 is CASSLRKGQNTEAFF. For the CDR3, the DNA is TGTGCCAGCAGCCTCCGAAAGGGACAGAACACTGAAGCTTTCTTT.

The chain has TRBV7-2 and TRBJ2-1; possible D gene TRBD2, 6 bases. Between the trimmed V and J ends, which lost 3 bases and 15 bases, there was a span of 18 bases. CDR3 length: 13 amino acids. CDR1 is SGHTA and CDR2 is FQGNSA in the germline V gene. The CDR3 sequence: CASSFGGERGLFF. CDR3 DNA: TGTGCCAGCAGCTTCGGGGGTGAACGGGGATTGTTCTTC. The complete variable domain, with remaining parts taken from reference TRBV7-2 and TRBJ2-1, reads GAGVSQSPSNKVTEKGKDVELRCDPISGHTALYWYRQSLGQGLEFLIYFQGNSAPDKSGLPSDRFSAERTGGSVSTLTIQRTQQEDSAVYLCASSFGGERGLFFGPGTRLTVL.

The chain links TRBV11-3 to TRBJ2-1; 8 bases match TRBD1. In germline, CDR1 is SGHNT, CDR2 YENEEA. The CDR3 spans 16 residues. The trim removed 5 bases at V and 8 bases at J, leaving 14 bases unmatched. The CDR3 loop is CASSPLTGANMDEQFF. CDR3 coding DNA: TGTGCCAGCAGCCCGCTGACAGGGGCTAATATGGATGAGCAGTTCTTC.